The 3 T cell receptor beta chains below were found in one sample sequenced in a study of T cell responses to AZD1222 COVID-19 vaccine. Sequencing used immunoSEQ multiplex PCR; TCRdb keeps in-frame clones, though not all of them. The profile covers some 100,000 clones, with about nine tenths appearing a single time and 22% taken by the ten largest. The specimen comprised peripheral blood, sampled on day 0 of AZD1222 vaccination. All receptors derive from an adult in good health.

The V call is TRBV19, the J call TRBJ1-6; 7 nucleotides match TRBD1. The CDR3 covers 13 residues. J was trimmed by 9 bases and V by 7 bases; bases with no gene match: 6. In germline, CDR1 is LNHDA, CDR2 SQIVND (reference sequence). This chain's CDR3 is CASTADRASPLHF. In DNA form, the CDR3 reads TGTGCCAGTACCGCCGACAGGGCTTCACCCCTCCACTTT. The full variable domain, with the rest looked up from reference TRBV19 and TRBJ1-6, is DGGITQSPKYLFRKEGQNVTLSCEQNLNHDAMYWYRQDPGQGLRLIYYSQIVNDFQKGDIAEGYSVSREKKESFPLTVTSAQKNPTAFYLCASTADRASPLHFGNGTRLTVT.

The V call is TRBV18, the J call TRBJ2-7; D call uncertain. Trimming left V 5 bases short and J 2 bases short, with 7 bases between. Germline loops: CDR1 KGHSH, CDR2 LQKENI. The CDR3 is made up of 12 amino acids. In DNA, the CDR3 is TGTGCCAGCTCATCACAGACCTACGAGCAGTACTTC. Amino acids: CASSSQTYEQYF.

V is TRBV19 and J is TRBJ2-5, with TRBD1 as a possible D gene (6 bases). Germline CDR1 and CDR2: LNHDA and SQIVND (reference sequence). CDR3 length: 14 amino acids. V was trimmed by 5 bases and J by 6 bases, leaving 16 bases between them. CDR3 bases: TGTGCCAGTAGTGCCTCCGGGACACGGAAGACCCAGTACTTC. It encodes CASSASGTRKTQYF.